These T cell receptor beta chains were read from a single sample in a study of radiation and T cells in renal cell carcinoma. Measured with immunoSEQ multiplex PCR; TCRdb has only the in-frame clones, and not every one. The sample contains about 150,000 clones, roughly 87% of which appear only once. The material sequenced was blood, taken from a patient whose treatment included radiotherapy and nephrectomy. These receptors all come from a woman aged 50 to 60 with renal cell carcinoma. Each CDR3 is given with its conserved first and last residue. A D gene is named only where the DNA matches it firmly.

>TRBJ2-5|TRBV11-2|NA
CASSLALTLSQETQYF
>TRBJ2-3|TRBV21-1|NA
CASSGDTQYF
>TRBJ1-2|TRBV14|TRBD1
CASSQDLRQGLYGYTF
>TRBJ1-2|TRBV13|TRBD1
CASRSGTGGEYGYTF
>TRBJ2-2|TRBV9|TRBD2
CASSVAGEGPNTGELFF
>TRBJ1-2|TRBV28|NA
CASTWEGRAYGYTF
>TRBJ2-5|TRBV5-1|TRBD2
CASSSRSGGGETQYF
>TRBJ2-5|TRBV6-5|NA
CASSRGPMMETQYF
>TRBJ1-1|TRBV5-6|NA
CASSGWMNTEAFF
>TRBJ1-2|TRBV27|NA
CASSLSGPKGGYTF
>TRBJ2-1|TRBV11-3|NA
CASSGGGNEQFF
>TRBJ1-3|TRBV6-6|NA
CASSYVGDSGNTIYF
>TRBJ1-3|TRBV15|NA
CATTTPTGNTIYF
>TRBJ1-5|TRBV21-1|NA
CASSQIERGDPQHF
>TRBJ1-6|TRBV19|NA
CASRVNWSSYNSPLHF
>TRBJ1-4|TRBV2|TRBD1
CASIGWDRFNEKLFF
>TRBJ2-1|TRBV15|TRBD2
CATSGRLAVYNEQFF
>TRBJ1-5|TRBV19|NA
CASSAHGGASNQPQHF
>TRBJ1-3|TRBV7-6|TRBD1
CASSLAGTGTGNTIYF
>TRBJ2-1|TRBV9|TRBD2
CASSVEQGLAGHEQFF
>TRBJ2-1|TRBV5-1|NA
CASSLDIYNEQFF
>TRBJ1-2|TRBV18|NA
CASSPGSAGANYGYTF